Described below is a single TCR beta chain sequence and its context. Its antigen is not identified. The junction shows a germline mismatch at one end, possibly a read error. Germline V CDR1 and CDR2: SGHDT, YYEEEE. CDR3 length equals 15 residues. TCRdb redid the calling of the 5' RACE reads with MiXCR, one entry per CDR3 protein. The repertoire holds about 630,000 distinct CDR3 sequences, with around 12% as singletons. This sample was included in a study of T cells after yellow fever vaccination. Regarding the study as a whole: Peak timing came faster in the weaker secondary response, day 5 versus 15. High-abundance clonotypes from the bulk population could contaminate FACS-sorted repertoires.

This chain uses TRBV5-6 with TRBJ2-1, with 10 positions matching TRBD2. The material sequenced was PBMCs, taken on the day of the yellow fever booster vaccination. This sequence was found in a man younger than 45 who received the YFV17D yellow fever vaccine. CDR3 in amino acids: CSSSFRTSGNNEQFF. The CDR3 bases are TGTTCCAGCAGCTTTAGGACTAGCGGCAACAATGAGCAGTTCTTC.